This is a list of T cell receptor beta chains from one sample in a study of cytomegalovirus exposure and HLA in healthy donors. The repertoire was sequenced with immunoSEQ multiplex PCR; TCRdb's copy has only in-frame clones and lacks some. The data show 140,000 or so clones, approximately 80% seen once. The sequencing sample was made of PBMCs. The receptors derive from a woman aged 18-35 years in good health and CMV-seropositive. Both conserved end residues are part of each CDR3. Each record gives: V gene, J gene, CDR3 protein.

>TRBV5-6|TRBJ2-4
CASSHSGSGKNIQYF
>TRBV10-2|TRBJ1-6
CASSESPAPLHF
>TRBV4-3|TRBJ2-3
CASSQEDRGTDTQYF
>TRBV6-1|TRBJ1-5
CASRDRGGPYQPQHF
>TRBV7-6|TRBJ2-3
CASSLASASADTQYF
>TRBV19|TRBJ1-3
CAITPREEGNTIYF
>TRBV7-2|TRBJ2-1
CASSLAPLAGGSPQFF
>TRBV29-1|TRBJ1-4
CSVEDPTAREKLFF
>TRBV6-5|TRBJ2-7
CASRETGRRTYEQYF
>TRBV6-1|TRBJ2-7
CASSEQSWEPVTYEQYF
>TRBV10-3|TRBJ2-4
CAISESLPGVKNIQYF
>TRBV30|TRBJ1-2
CAWSNREYGYTF
>TRBV27|TRBJ2-7
CASSAQAGHEQYF
>TRBV2|TRBJ2-1
CASIGTSGGPYNEQFF
>TRBV5-4|TRBJ2-2
CASSLGPGLGDGELFF
>TRBV6-1|TRBJ2-1
CASSVYRGTNEQFF
>TRBV18|TRBJ1-6
CASSPSEGAGSPLHF
>TRBV29-1|TRBJ2-7
CSVSPSGREQYF
>TRBV29-1|NA
CSARTGPTAYEQYF
>TRBV6-6|TRBJ1-1
CASRRPGTGQTEAFF
>TRBV11-2|TRBJ2-2
CASSLFRDRGTGELFF
>TRBV6-5|TRBJ1-2
CASSYSGSYGYTF
>TRBV29-1|TRBJ2-1
CSVGGYNEQFF
>TRBV19|TRBJ1-1
CASSADRRRTEAFF
>TRBV18|TRBJ1-1
CASSLLPGETEAFF
>TRBV4-1|TRBJ2-1
CASSQDLAGANNEQFF
>TRBV6-1|TRBJ1-6
CASSESFEGGAHSPLHF
>TRBV4-1|TRBJ2-7
CASSQGLLSSYEQYF
>TRBV28|TRBJ1-2
CASSLGRGKNYGYTF
>TRBV21-1|TRBJ1-1
CASRQGNTEAFF
>TRBV4-1|TRBJ1-1
CASSRGQTENTEAFF
>TRBV28|TRBJ2-5
CASRAVETQYF
>TRBV18|TRBJ1-1
CASSHRDRVMNTEAFF
>TRBV19|TRBJ2-7
CASSVGTDHEQYF
>TRBV7-8|TRBJ2-7
CASSSNGYEQYF
>TRBV6-1|TRBJ1-1
CASTAEQIFEAFF
>TRBV5-1|TRBJ2-6
CASTSGGVDSGANVLTF
>TRBV12-2|TRBJ2-7
CASRNTAGTGVVHEQYF
>TRBV2|TRBJ2-1
CASARGIAYNEQFF
>TRBV5-1|TRBJ2-1
CASSAGTGPFGYNEQFF
>TRBV29-1|TRBJ1-2
CSVEGQGIYGYTF
>TRBV5-1|TRBJ1-6
CASSLGRDNSPLHF
>TRBV15|TRBJ2-1
CATSVGGDSYNEQFF
>TRBV28|TRBJ1-4
CASRHSGGTNEKLFF
>TRBV27|NA
CASSLQSRGHYEQYF
>TRBV5-1|TRBJ2-2
CASSLVAGGWAGELFF
>TRBV5-1|TRBJ2-3
CASSLGQGSTDTQYF
>TRBV18|TRBJ1-1
CASSPRDLGGTEAFF